Listed below are T cell receptor beta chains from one sample, sequenced in a study of blood T cell repertoires in COVID-19. Assay: immunoSEQ multiplex PCR; the TCRdb copy retains only in-frame clones and omits some. This table holds hundreds of thousands of clones, roughly four fifths found once. The sequenced sample was peripheral blood. All receptors come from a man older than 75 with acute or convalescent COVID-19. Both conserved end residues are part of each CDR3. D genes are given only for firm matches. A row's size may be missing; if present it is once, few, many or a size class.

v_call	j_call	d_call	clone_size	cdr3_nt	cdr3_aa
TRBV2	TRBJ2-2	TRBD1	-	TGTGCCAGCAGCAGCATGGGACAGGTCACCGGGGAGCTGTTTTTT	CASSSMGQVTGELFF
TRBV11-2	TRBJ1-6	TRBD1	-	TGTGCCAGCAGCCCAACAAGCGGGACAGGGAATTCACCCCTCCACTTT	CASSPTSGTGNSPLHF
TRBV24-1	TRBJ1-1	-	-	TGTGCCACCCTAAGGGGTAACACTGAAGCTTTCTTT	CATLRGNTEAFF
TRBV5-1	TRBJ1-4	TRBD1	-	TGCGCCAGCAGCTCCCACGGGACAGGGCGGGAAAAACTGTTTTTT	CASSSHGTGREKLFF
TRBV2	TRBJ2-3	TRBD2	-	TGTGCCAGCAGTCCCGGTCCCGGGCTAGCGGACACAGATACGCAGTATTTT	CASSPGPGLADTDTQYF
TRBV5-1	TRBJ2-3	-	few	TGCGCCAGCAGCTTGGCCAGGCAGGGGATCGATACGCAGTATTTT	CASSLARQGIDTQYF
TRBV2	TRBJ1-2	-	-	TGTGCCAGCAGTGCTGGCAGGAACTATGGCTACACCTTC	CASSAGRNYGYTF
TRBV7-9	TRBJ1-6	-	-	TGTGCCAGCAGCTTACTCGGGACTGCTAGTAATTCACCCCTCCACTTT	CASSLLGTASNSPLHF
TRBV7-9	TRBJ2-7	-	-	TGTGCCAGCAGCTTAGGTCCGGGATTAACCTACGAGCAGTACTTC	CASSLGPGLTYEQYF
TRBV19	TRBJ1-2	-	-	TGTGCCAGTAGTATAGTAAACAGATACACCTTC	CASSIVNRYTF
TRBV11-3	TRBJ1-4	-	-	TGTGCCAGCAGCTTAGGAGGGGAAAAACTGTTTTTT	CASSLGGEKLFF
TRBV4-2	TRBJ2-7	TRBD2	-	TGTGCCAGCAGCCAAGCAGAGAATGGGATAGCGGGATTCTACGAGCAGTACTTC	CASSQAENGIAGFYEQYF
TRBV5-4	TRBJ2-7	TRBD2	-	TGTGCCACCCGCCGTCGGGGGGTCTACGAGCAGTACTTC	CATRRRGVYEQYF
TRBV19	TRBJ2-3	TRBD2	-	TGTGCCAGTAGTATAGGAAATGGCGCTAGCGGGAGAGATACGCAGTATTTT	CASSIGNGASGRDTQYF
TRBV2	TRBJ1-1	-	-	TGTGCCAGCAGCGACAGTGGGGTAGGGGACACTGAAGCTTTCTTT	CASSDSGVGDTEAFF
TRBV2	TRBJ1-4	TRBD1	-	TGTGCCAGCGACCTGGACAGGGGCGCTAATGAAAAACTGTTTTTT	CASDLDRGANEKLFF
TRBV18	TRBJ2-2	-	-	TGTGCCAGCTCACCAGCGGGTCTTAAGAACACCGGGGAGCTGTTTTTT	CASSPAGLKNTGELFF
TRBV19	TRBJ1-5	TRBD1	-	TGTGCCACCAGACAGGGGGCCGGTCAGCCCCAGCATTTT	CATRQGAGQPQHF
TRBV19	TRBJ2-1	TRBD1	-	TGTGCCAGTAGGATGGACAGGGACACCTACAATGAGCAGTTCTTC	CASRMDRDTYNEQFF